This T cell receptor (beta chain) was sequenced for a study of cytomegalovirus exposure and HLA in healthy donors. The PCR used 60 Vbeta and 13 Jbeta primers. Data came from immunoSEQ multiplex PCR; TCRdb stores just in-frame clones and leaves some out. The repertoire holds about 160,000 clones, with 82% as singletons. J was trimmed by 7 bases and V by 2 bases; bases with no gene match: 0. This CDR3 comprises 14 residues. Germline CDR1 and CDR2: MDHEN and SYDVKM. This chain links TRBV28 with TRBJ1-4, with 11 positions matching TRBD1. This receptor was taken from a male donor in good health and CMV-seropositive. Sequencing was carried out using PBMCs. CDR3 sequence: CASSLGTGGEKLFF. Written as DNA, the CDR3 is TGTGCCAGCAGTTTAGGGACAGGGGGTGAAAAACTGTTTTTT. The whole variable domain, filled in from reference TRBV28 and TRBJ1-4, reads DVKVTQSSRYLVKRTGEKVFLECVQDMDHENMFWYRQDPGLGLRLIYFSYDVKMKEKGDIPEGYSVSREKKERFSLILESASTNQTSMYLCASSLGTGGEKLFFGSGTQLSVL.